This TCR beta chain was identified in a study of shared clonotypes between healthy human individuals. The study, taken as a whole, reports: Naive subsets usually exceeded memory subsets in estimated richness.

This clone was detected once. Its specificity is not known. Donors comprised only Caucasian adults living in Nashville, Tennessee. Generated by immunoSEQ multiplex PCR, the TCRdb table keeps only in-frame clones and is missing some. The table has millions of clones, around nine tenths seen once. This clonotype originated in a young man in good health. Material for sequencing was naive CD4+ T cells sorted from blood. Stated subset: CD45RA+ positively selected.

The CDR3 loop is CASSPRQGQLTDTQYF. CDR3 DNA sequence: TGTGCCAGCTCACCAAGGCAGGGTCAGTTAACAGATACGCAGTATTTT. The chain links TRBV18 to TRBJ2-3, with D possibly matching TRBD1 (5 bases). Trimming left V 2 bases short and J 3 bases short, with 15 bases between. Looked up from germline, CDR1 is KGHSH and CDR2 is LQKENI. This CDR3 has 16 amino acids.